This T cell receptor (beta chain) came from a study of blood T cell repertoires in COVID-19. Across the study: Some COVID-19 samples were acute and others convalescent; all came from the United States, Italy and Spain.

This clone occurred once. In the study's own analysis: Researchers report that nucleated cell counts were estimated from reference gene primer amplification. TCRdb's copy holds only in-frame clones and misses some; the assay was immunoSEQ multiplex PCR. The DNA was the basis for D and trimming; V, J and clone size are from that table. The table includes roughly 170,000 clones, roughly four fifths detected once. This receptor was obtained from a human donor in a cohort sampled during active COVID-19. The sample was peripheral blood.

CDR3 in amino acids: CASSLPGGNSGNTIYF. As DNA, the CDR3 is TGTGCCAGCAGTCTGCCAGGGGGGAACTCTGGAAACACCATATATTTT. The rearrangement joins TRBV28 to TRBJ1-3; 7 bases line up with TRBD1. V was clipped by 5 bases and J by 0 bases; unmatched bases: 7. The CDR3 runs to 16 residues. Germline V gene sequence: CDR1 MDHEN, CDR2 SYDVKM.